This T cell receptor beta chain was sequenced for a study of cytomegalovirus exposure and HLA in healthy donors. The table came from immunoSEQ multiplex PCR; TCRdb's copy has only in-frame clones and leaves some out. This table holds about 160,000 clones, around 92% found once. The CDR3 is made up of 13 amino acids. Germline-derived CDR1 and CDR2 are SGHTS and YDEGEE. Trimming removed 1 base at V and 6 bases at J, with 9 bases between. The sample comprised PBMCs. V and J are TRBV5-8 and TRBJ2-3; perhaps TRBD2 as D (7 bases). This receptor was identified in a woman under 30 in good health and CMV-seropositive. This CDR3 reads CASSLRGADTQYF. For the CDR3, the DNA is TGTGCCAGCAGCTTGCGGGGGGCGGATACGCAGTATTTT.